This T cell receptor beta chain is drawn from a study of cytomegalovirus exposure and HLA in healthy donors. This clone was recorded a few times. V lost 3 bases and J lost 8; bases outside the gene matches: 3. The CDR3 extends over 12 amino acids. CDR1 is MNHNS and CDR2 is SASEGT in the germline V gene. Use of 60 Vbeta and 13 Jbeta primers characterized the PCR. Original methodology: Unique TCR beta chains totaled around 86 million in a later count, with roughly 10 million of them shared. Sequencing was performed with immunoSEQ multiplex PCR; in TCRdb, only in-frame clones are kept and a portion is missing. Clonal size and the V and J genes are those of that table, whereas D and trimming came from the DNA. The sample has 110,000 to 150,000 clones, about 8.9% seen once.

The TCR was taken from a middle-aged man in good health and CMV-seronegative. This chain joins TRBV6-1 and TRBJ1-2, with 7 bases matching TRBD1. Sequenced sample: PBMCs. The CDR3 DNA is TGTGCCAGCAGTGAGTACAGGGGCGGCTACACCTTC. It encodes CASSEYRGGYTF.